This T cell receptor beta chain is drawn from a study of shared clonotypes between healthy human individuals. Notes on the study in general: Depth of sequencing was expected to influence donor clonotype sharing.

Trimming stripped 10 bases from V and 5 bases from J, with 17 bases between. CDR3 length equals 13 residues. Germline V gene lookup returns CDR1 MNHNS and CDR2 SASEGT. Sequencing was performed with immunoSEQ multiplex PCR; in TCRdb, only in-frame clones are kept and a portion is missing. The table lists roughly 1 million clones, around 78% of them singletons. As concerns this clone: Its antigen is still unknown.

This TCR was sampled from a man between 18 and 35 years old in good health. Some clones in this sample may be carry-over from other donors' samples. Sequenced material: memory CD4+ T cells from PBMCs. The subset: CD45RA-negative fraction. The V and J genes are TRBV6-1 and TRBJ1-1; the D gene is possibly TRBD1 (5 bases). CDR3 region: CATSNGGSTEAFF. CDR3 nucleotide sequence: TGTGCCACCTCGAACGGGGGTTCGACTGAAGCTTTCTTT.